The present entry profiles one T cell receptor beta chain with its context. Its antigen is not known. The data belong to a study of blood T cells in healthy people across ages. General study findings and limits: The study lacked donor CMV status, which possibly confounded expanded clonotype changes. Estimated diversity, derived from one million T cells, was regarded as an underestimate.

Trimming removed 5 bases from V and 4 bases from J, with 8 bases in between. CDR1 and CDR2 from the germline V gene are MGHRA and YSYEKL. This CDR3 contains 12 residues. Using a J-beta primer mix together with a sample-barcoded 5' primer, a second PCR was run for about 7 to 12 cycles. From the 5' RACE reads, TCRdb called clonotypes with MiXCR, one entry per CDR3 protein. The sample has hundreds of thousands of distinct CDR3 sequences, 40% to 45% seen once; the top ten hold 30%. In terms of origin and age, donors were healthy Caucasian individuals from Russia aged 6 to 90. The source material was blood. This chain connects TRBV4-1 to TRBJ1-2; D not resolved. The TCR sequence derives from a man aged 80 or over in good health. CDR3 in amino acids: CASSVDRYGYTF. The CDR3 region has the DNA TGCGCCAGCAGCGTAGACCGCTATGGCTACACCTTC.